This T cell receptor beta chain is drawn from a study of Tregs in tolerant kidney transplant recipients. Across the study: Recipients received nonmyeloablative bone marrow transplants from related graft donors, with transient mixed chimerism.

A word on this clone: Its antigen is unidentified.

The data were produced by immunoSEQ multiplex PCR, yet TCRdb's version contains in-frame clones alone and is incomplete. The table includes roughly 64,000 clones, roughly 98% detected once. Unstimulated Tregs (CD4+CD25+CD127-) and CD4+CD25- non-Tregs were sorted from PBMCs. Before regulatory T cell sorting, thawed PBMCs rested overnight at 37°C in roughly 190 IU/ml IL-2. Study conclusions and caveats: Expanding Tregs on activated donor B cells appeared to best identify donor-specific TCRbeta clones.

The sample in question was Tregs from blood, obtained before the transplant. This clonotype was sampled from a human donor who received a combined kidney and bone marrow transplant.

The CDR3 region is CASTVTHRGGYTF. CDR3 in DNA: TGTGCCAGCACCGTAACCCATCGGGGTGGCTACACCTTC. The rearrangement links TRBV5-8 to TRBJ1-2; D remains unclear. CDR3 length: 13 amino acids. The germline V gene has CDR1 SGHTS and CDR2 YDEGEE. Trimming took 6 bases from V and 7 from J, leaving 16 bases between them. Filled out from reference TRBV5-8 and TRBJ1-2, the complete variable domain reads EAGVTQSPTHLIKTRGQQATLRCSPISGHTSVYWYQQALGLGLQFLLWYDEGEERNRGNFPPRFSGRQFPNYSSELNVNALELEDSALYLCASTVTHRGGYTFGSGTRLTVV.